The 8 T cell receptor beta chains listed next were all sequenced from one sample in a study of cytomegalovirus exposure and HLA in healthy donors. The PCR contained 60 Vbeta and 13 Jbeta primers. Sequenced by immunoSEQ multiplex PCR; TCRdb stores in-frame clones only, minus some. The table shows around 140,000 clones, with around 82% occurring only once. Specimen: PBMCs. The receptors originated from a female donor in good health and CMV-seronegative.

The chain joins TRBV21-1 to TRBJ1-5. TRBV21-1 is assigned pseudogene status. The CDR3 consists of 16 residues. CDR3 protein: CASSKDSRVSNQPQHF. The CDR3 nucleotides read TGTGCCAGCAGCAAAGACTCGAGGGTTAGCAATCAGCCCCAGCATTTT.

V is TRBV6-5 and J is TRBJ1-3, with 11 positions matching TRBD1. Germline V gene sequence: CDR1 MNHEY, CDR2 SVGAGI. The CDR3 length is 16 residues. The V segment lost 0 bases and the J segment 2 bases; nucleotides outside the gene matches: 0. CDR3 in amino acids: CASSYSGQGAGNTIYF. In nucleotides, the CDR3 is TGTGCCAGCAGTTACTCGGGACAGGGGGCTGGAAACACCATATATTTT.

V usage is TRBV7-9 and J usage is TRBJ1-4, with D uncertain. V gave up 5 bases and J gave up 0 bases, with 13 bases separating them. The CDR3 extends over 16 amino acids. Germline CDR1 reads SEHNR; CDR2 reads FQNEAQ (reference sequence). The CDR3 DNA is TGTGCCAGCAGCCATATGACCGGGGCAACTAATGAAAAACTGTTTTTT. This gives the protein CASSHMTGATNEKLFF.

Of note for this clone: Its ends do not fully match the called genes, so a read error is possible. The chain links TRBV27 to TRBJ1-2; D perhaps matches TRBD1 (5 bases). In germline, CDR1 is MNHEY, CDR2 SMNVEV (reference sequence). This CDR3 comprises 14 residues. As DNA, the CDR3 is TGTGCCAGCAGTCCAACCGGGGGGGAGTGGGGCTACCCCTTC. Translating gives CASSPTGGEWGYPF.

The table lists this clone with a few counts. The chain uses TRBV7-9 and TRBJ2-3, with TRBD1 matching over 7 bases. Germline V gives CDR1 SEHNR, CDR2 FQNEAQ (reference sequence). The CDR3 length is 14 residues. Germline trimming cut 10 bases from V and 0 bases from J; bases unmatched to any gene: 7. Here the CDR3 DNA reads TGTGCCATGCCCCTGGGACAGAGCACAGATACGCAGTATTTT. Protein sequence: CAMPLGQSTDTQYF.

The chain recombines TRBV5-1 with TRBJ1-2, with TRBD1 matching over 9 bases. The germline V gene has CDR1 SGHRS and CDR2 YFSETQ. The CDR3 length is 14 residues. V lost 4 bases and J lost 4; bases outside the gene matches: 5. The CDR3 loop is CASSPMGQGYGYTF. In DNA, the CDR3 is TGCGCCAGCAGCCCCATGGGACAGGGCTATGGCTACACCTTC. Filled out from reference TRBV5-1 and TRBJ1-2, the complete variable domain reads KAGVTQTPRYLIKTRGQQVTLSCSPISGHRSVSWYQQTPGQGLQFLFEYFSETQRNKGNFPGRFSGRQFSNSRSEMNVSTLELGDSALYLCASSPMGQGYGYTFGSGTRLTVV.

The chain links TRBV6-6 to TRBJ2-5, with a possible D match to TRBD1 (8 bases). The CDR3 runs 16 residues. Trimming left V 6 bases short and J 7 bases short, with 24 bases between. The germline CDR1 and CDR2 sequences are MNHNY and SVGAGI (reference sequence). In nucleotides, the CDR3 is TGTGCCAGCAGGTCTCAATGGACAGGGACTATAGGGACCCAGTACTTC. Encoded protein: CASRSQWTGTIGTQYF.

The chain has TRBV5-4 and TRBJ2-1; D possibly corresponds to TRBD1 (5 bases). Per germline, CDR1 SGHNT and CDR2 YYREEE (reference sequence). The V and J ends lost 4 bases and 0 bases respectively, with 8 bases between them. This CDR3 comprises 14 residues. CDR3 nucleotide sequence: TGTGCCAGCAGCCCACAGGTCTCCTACAATGAGCAGTTCTTC. Amino acids: CASSPQVSYNEQFF.